One and the same sample provided the 24 T cell receptor beta chains below, sequenced in a study of breast tumors, draining lymph nodes, adjacent tissues. Axillary draining lymph nodes of breast cancer patients supplied the node samples. TCRdb reprocessed the multiplex PCR reads via MiXCR and lists one record per CDR3 protein. The sample has around 140,000 distinct CDR3 sequences, about 22% seen once; the top ten hold about 2.4%. Material for sequencing was axillary lymph node tissue. The receptors stem from a female donor with breast cancer. Some clones in this sample may be carry-over from other donors' samples.

This clonotype was seen repeatedly, ten times or more. The rearrangement joins TRBV10-1 to TRBJ2-2, with D unclear. This CDR3 has 15 residues. V gave up 0 bases and J gave up 4 bases, with 9 bases separating them. Germline CDR1 reads WNHNN; CDR2 reads SYGVQD (reference sequence). CDR3 nucleotides: TGCGCCAGCAGTGAGTCGGCTAAGGGCACCGGGGAGCTGTTTTTT. Amino acid sequence: CASSESAKGTGELFF.

The sample holds many counts of this clonotype. The chain links TRBV7-7 to TRBJ2-1, with 11 bases fitting TRBD2. V lost 4 bases, J lost 6 bases, and 5 bases stayed unmatched. Looked up from germline, CDR1 is SSHAT and CDR2 is FNYEAQ (reference sequence). The CDR3 totals 15 residues. CDR3 in amino acids: CASSSTSGSSNEQFF. Here the CDR3 DNA reads TGTGCCAGCAGCTCAACTAGCGGGAGCAGCAATGAGCAGTTCTTC.

This chain connects TRBV30 to TRBJ1-3; perhaps TRBD1 as D (6 bases). Trimming removed 0 bases from V and 4 bases from J, with 16 bases in between. Germline V gives CDR1 GTSNPN, CDR2 SVGIG (reference sequence). The CDR3 extends over 16 amino acids. As DNA, the CDR3 is TGTGCCTGGAGTGTCCCGACAGGACGGCTCGGAAACACCATATATTTT. This codes for CAWSVPTGRLGNTIYF.

On this clonotype: A much larger clonotype is one base distant, so this may be a read error. The chain is built from TRBV14 and TRBJ2-7; D is tentatively TRBD1 or TRBD2 (7 bases each). The germline CDR1 and CDR2 sequences are SGHDN and FVKESK. The CDR3 is made up of 15 amino acids. Between the trimmed V and J ends, which lost 2 bases and 6 bases, there was a span of 17 bases. For the CDR3, the DNA is TGTGCCAGCAGCCAAAGGTTTAGCAGGGGGGGCGAGCAGTACTTC. This gives the protein CASSQRFSRGGEQYF. The full variable domain, its missing parts supplied by reference TRBV14 and TRBJ2-7, is EAGVTQFPSHSVIEKGQTVTLRCDPISGHDNLYWYRRVMGKEIKFLLHFVKESKQDESGMPNNRFLAERTGGTYSTLKVQPAELEDSGVYFCASSQRFSRGGEQYFGPGTRLTVT.

In the case of this clonotype: This clone may be a read error of a much larger clone one base away. In this CDR3 the conserved last residue, phenylalanine or tryptophan, is missing, so a read error is likely. The chain employs TRBV6-6 and TRBJ2-1; 16 nucleotides agree with TRBD2. Looked up from germline, CDR1 is MNHNY and CDR2 is SVGAGI (reference sequence). The CDR3 runs to 16 residues. The V segment lost 8 bases and the J segment 0 bases; nucleotides outside the gene matches: 1. Here the CDR3 reads CASGTSGRGSYNEQFL. The CDR3 nucleotides are TGTGCCAGCGGGACTAGCGGGAGGGGCTCCTACAATGAGCAGTTCCTC.

This clonotype was counted at least ten times. The CDR3 protein is CASSLRRQDTGELFF. The CDR3 bases are TGTGCCAGCAGTTTGCGAAGACAGGACACCGGGGAGCTGTTTTTT. V usage is TRBV12-3 or TRBV12-4 and J usage is TRBJ2-2, with a possible D match to TRBD1 (6 bases). Trimming pared 3 bases from V and 3 bases from J, leaving 11 bases between. The CDR3 length is 15 residues.

Worth noting for this clonotype: Without the conserved terminal phenylalanine or tryptophan, this CDR3 likely stems from a read error. The rearrangement joins TRBV5-6 to TRBJ2-3; D is uncertain. This CDR3 comprises 14 residues. Germline V gene data show CDR1 as SGHDT and CDR2 as YYEEEE. V lost 1 base and J 0 bases, leaving 6 bases between the germline ends. CDR3 in DNA: TGTGCCAGCAGCTTGACGGGTAGCACAGATACGCAGTATTCT. Translated, it gives CASSLTGSTDTQYS.

With regard to this clonotype: This may come from a read error, since a much larger clone is one base off. The chain recombines TRBV6-5 with TRBJ2-3; D might be TRBD1 (7 bases). Germline lookup yields CDR1 MNHEY and CDR2 SVGAGI. V dropped 7 bases and J dropped 4 bases, with 27 bases sitting between them. The CDR3 has 18 amino acids. For the CDR3, the DNA is TGTGCCAGCAAACGGGGGACAGCACTACCTTCTAGCGCAGATACGCAGTATTTT. This codes for CASKRGTALPSSADTQYF.

Concerning this clonotype: A much larger clone differs from this one at a single base, so this may be a read error. The chain is built from TRBV5-4 and TRBJ2-7; 8 nucleotides align to TRBD1. CDR1 is SGHNT, CDR2 YYREEE, per germline (reference sequence). The CDR3 consists of 14 residues. The CDR3 protein is CACSPRDRIYEQYF. In DNA form, the CDR3 reads TGTGCCTGCAGCCCCCGGGACAGGATCTACGAGCAGTACTTC.

Remarks on this clonotype: A single base separates this from a much larger clone, so it may be a read error. The chain uses TRBV6-6 and TRBJ2-1; 11 positions agree with TRBD2. The CDR3 is 17 residues long. Per germline, CDR1 MNHNY and CDR2 SVGAGI (reference sequence). The V segment lost 5 bases and the J segment 6 bases; nucleotides outside the gene matches: 12. CDR3 sequence: CASSRRLAGGGGNEQFF. The CDR3 region has the DNA TGTGCCAGCAGTAGGCGTCTAGCGGGAGGAGGGGGCAATGAGCAGTTCTTC.

The V gene is TRBV7-2, the J gene TRBJ2-7; the D gene is possibly TRBD2 (6 bases). The CDR3 totals 15 residues. Between the trimmed V and J ends, which lost 1 base and 7 bases, there was a span of 17 bases. Germline CDR1 and CDR2: SGHTA and FQGNSA. In DNA form, the CDR3 reads TGTGCCAGCAGCTTAGAAGGTCGGGGCGGGAAGGAGCAGTACTTC. Translating it yields CASSLEGRGGKEQYF.

Turning to this clonotype: A much larger clone differs from this one at a single base, so this may be a read error. The rearrangement uses TRBV6-5 and TRBJ2-5; no definite D call. This CDR3 comprises 14 residues. CDR1 and CDR2 (germline): MNHEY, SVGAGI. CDR3 loop: CASSTGLTQETQHF. The CDR3 DNA reads TGTGCCAGCAGCACCGGGCTAACTCAAGAGACCCAGCACTTC.

This clonotype was counted many times. The chain employs TRBV5-4 and TRBJ2-1; D unresolved. The CDR3 consists of 11 residues. From germline, CDR1 is SGHNT and CDR2 YYREEE (reference sequence). Trimming shortened V by 2 bases and J by 8 bases, and 5 bases separated the two germline ends. CDR3 nucleotide sequence: TGTGCCAGCAGCTTTTTGCATGAGCAGTTCTTC. This encodes CASSFLHEQFF.

This rearrangement joins TRBV12-3 or TRBV12-4 to TRBJ2-2; D uncertain. The CDR3 sequence is 14 residues long. V lost 3 bases, J lost 1 base, and 6 bases lay in between. CDR3 bases: TGTGCCAGCAGTTTTGCCGAGAACACCGGGGAGCTGTTTTTT. It yields the protein CASSFAENTGELFF.

As concerns this clonotype: Since a much larger clone is just one base distant, this may be a read error. The rearrangement links TRBV6-2 or TRBV6-3 to TRBJ2-3, with TRBD2 matching over 10 bases. With V trimmed by 6 bases and J by 2 bases, 11 bases remained unmatched. The CDR3 is 17 residues long. Germline assignment: CDR1 MNHEY and CDR2 SVGEGT. CDR3 sequence reads: CASRPGLAEKVTDTQYF. The CDR3, as DNA: TGTGCCAGCAGACCCGGACTAGCGGAGAAGGTCACAGATACGCAGTATTTT.

This clonotype occurred many times. The V and J genes are TRBV6-2 or TRBV6-3 and TRBJ1-2, with TRBD1 matching over 7 bases. The CDR3 length is 18 residues. Germline CDR1 MNHEY, CDR2 SVGEGT. Unmatched junction bases numbered 13, after V lost 1 base and J lost 2 bases. This CDR3 is CASSYLAPQDRKNYGYTF. The CDR3 DNA is TGTGCCAGCAGTTACTTGGCTCCGCAGGACAGGAAAAACTATGGCTACACCTTC.

The sample holds many counts of this clonotype. The chain couples TRBV7-6 to TRBJ2-7; D may be TRBD1 (5 bases). The germline V gene has CDR1 SGHVS and CDR2 FNYEAQ. V was clipped by 5 bases and J by 2 bases, with 16 bases between them. This CDR3 region has 15 residues. This CDR3 reads CASSRQPDSPYEQYF. The CDR3 coding sequence is TGTGCCAGCAGCCGTCAGCCCGACAGTCCCTACGAGCAGTACTTC.

Concerning this clonotype itself: The junction departs from germline at one end; a sequencing error may be responsible. The chain recombines TRBV19 with TRBJ2-1; 11 positions match TRBD2. The germline V gene encodes CDR1 LNHDA and CDR2 SQIVND (reference sequence). The CDR3 consists of 18 residues. CDR3 region: CANSIDRGLAVSYNEQFF. CDR3 DNA sequence: TGTGCCAATAGTATAGATCGGGGACTAGCGGTTTCCTACAACGAGCAGTTCTTC. The variable domain in full, with the rest retrieved from reference TRBV19 and TRBJ2-1, is DGGITQSPKYLFRKEGQNVTLSCEQNLNHDAMYWYRQDPGQGLRLIYYSQIVNDFQKGDIAEGYSVSREKKESFPLTVTSAQKNPTAFYLCANSIDRGLAVSYNEQFFGPGTRLTVL.

This clonotype showed up just a few times. The chain has TRBV28 and TRBJ1-6, with 8 positions matching TRBD1. The trim removed 3 bases at V and 0 bases at J, leaving 13 bases unmatched. The CDR3 has 20 amino acids. Germline assignment: CDR1 MDHEN and CDR2 SYDVKM. The CDR3 region has the DNA TGTGCCAGCAGTTTCGACAGGGGATTAGGTGGCCGCTCCTATAATTCACCCCTCCACTTT. Its protein is CASSFDRGLGGRSYNSPLHF.

At least ten counts were recorded for this clonotype. J is TRBJ2-3 and V is TRBV6-2 or TRBV6-3, with D possibly TRBD1 on 6 matching bases. The ends were cut back, 5 bases at V and 4 bases at J, with 22 bases in the middle. The CDR3 is 17 residues long. Germline lookup yields CDR1 MNHEY and CDR2 SVGEGT. The CDR3 region is CASSHTPRGGLPDTQYF. CDR3 DNA sequence: TGTGCCAGCAGTCACACACCCAGAGGGGGTTTGCCAGATACGCAGTATTTT.

This clonotype was recorded at least ten times. The chain uses TRBV7-9 and TRBJ2-1, with D tentatively TRBD2 (6 bases). V was shortened by 8 bases and J by 6 bases, with 23 bases between the two germline ends. In germline, CDR1 is SEHNR, CDR2 FQNEAQ (reference sequence). This CDR3 comprises 16 residues. CDR3 residues: CASSLGRGIAGNEQFF. CDR3 nucleotide sequence: TGTGCCAGCTCTTTGGGTCGCGGGATAGCCGGCAATGAGCAGTTCTTC.

This clonotype occurred many times. V is TRBV7-2 and J is TRBJ2-1; a weak D match, TRBD1 (6 bases). This CDR3 has 14 amino acids. Per the germline V gene, CDR1 is SGHTA and CDR2 is FQGNSA. V gave up 5 bases and J gave up 8 bases, with 16 bases separating them. CDR3 protein: CASSPTGFIDEQFF. CDR3 DNA: TGTGCCAGCAGCCCAACAGGGTTCATCGATGAGCAGTTCTTC.

About this clonotype: This may stem from a read error, because a much larger clone lies one nucleotide away. Without the conserved terminal phenylalanine or tryptophan, this CDR3 likely stems from a read error. CDR3 coding DNA: TGTGCCAGCAGCCCCAGACAGGGGTACTACGAGCAGTACCTC. It translates to CASSPRQGYYEQYL. The chain joins TRBV3-1 to TRBJ2-7; 8 nucleotides agree with TRBD1. Germline values: CDR1 LGHDT, CDR2 YNNKEL (reference sequence). Unmatched junction bases numbered 5, after V lost 4 bases and J lost 3 bases. CDR3 length equals 14 residues.

This clonotype was recorded many times. The rearrangement links TRBV20-1 to TRBJ2-1, with D possibly TRBD2 on 5 matching bases. In germline, CDR1 is DFQATT, CDR2 SNEGSKA (reference sequence). This CDR3 contains 15 residues. Trimming cost V 0 bases and J 5 bases, with 14 bases left between them. CDR3 amino acids: CSARDSGLRHNEQFF. The CDR3 nucleotides read TGCAGTGCTAGAGATAGTGGACTCCGACACAATGAGCAGTTCTTC.